The 17 T cell receptor beta chains in this list originate from one sample, sequenced in a study of hypomethylating agent response in myelodysplastic syndrome. The data were produced by immunoSEQ multiplex PCR, yet TCRdb's version contains in-frame clones alone and is incomplete. The repertoire holds thousands of clones, with roughly 90% as singletons. Specimen: bone marrow, collected before or after starting hypomethylating agent treatment for myelodysplastic syndrome (not recorded which). All receptors come from a human donor with myelodysplastic syndrome.

J is TRBJ1-6 and V is TRBV18, with 7 bases lining up with TRBD1. After removal of 6 bases from V and 5 bases from J, the junction contained 7 bases not matched to a gene. CDR1 is KGHSH, CDR2 LQKENI, per germline. The CDR3 loop spans 15 amino acids. The CDR3 DNA reads TGTGCCAGCTCCCCAAACAGGGGCAATAATTCACCCCTCCACTTT. Residues: CASSPNRGNNSPLHF.

The gene calls are TRBV5-1 and TRBJ2-3; D is uncertain. V gave up 0 bases and J gave up 3 bases, with 11 bases separating them. The germline gives CDR1 SGHRS, CDR2 YFSETQ. This CDR3 has 15 amino acids. In DNA form, the CDR3 reads TGCGCCAGCAGCTTGGCTGCCTACCAGACAGATACGCAGTATTTT. It codes for CASSLAAYQTDTQYF.

The V and J genes are TRBV5-1 and TRBJ1-1; weak D call: TRBD1 (6 bases). In germline, CDR1 is SGHRS, CDR2 YFSETQ. This CDR3 has 15 residues. Trimming cost V 2 bases and J 1 base, with 12 bases left between them. CDR3 loop: CASSFGRGGNTEAFF. For the CDR3, the DNA is TGCGCCAGCAGCTTCGGCAGGGGTGGGAACACTGAAGCTTTCTTT.

V is TRBV18 and J is TRBJ2-2, with D unresolved. V lost 5 bases and J lost 6, with 19 bases in between. There are 16 residues in the CDR3. CDR1 is KGHSH and CDR2 is LQKENI in the germline V gene. The CDR3 region is CASSSRKGFDAGELFF. CDR3 DNA sequence: TGTGCCAGCTCATCACGGAAGGGTTTTGACGCCGGGGAGCTGTTTTTT. The full variable domain, in which reference TRBV18 and TRBJ2-2 provide the parts outside the CDR3, is NAGVMQNPRHLVRRRGQEARLRCSPMKGHSHVYWYRQLPEEGLKFMVYLQKENIIDESGMPKERFSAEFPKEGPSILRIQQVVRGDSAAYFCASSSRKGFDAGELFFGEGSRLTVL.

V is TRBV2 and J is TRBJ2-5; 8 bases are shared with TRBD1. J lost 2 bases, V lost 6 bases, and 8 bases had no gene match. The CDR3 is 15 amino acids. Germline V gene sequence: CDR1 SNHLY, CDR2 FYNNEI. The CDR3 here is CASSTWTGRQETQYF. CDR3 coding DNA: TGTGCCAGCAGCACCTGGACAGGGAGGCAAGAGACCCAGTACTTC. Full variable domain (outside the CDR3, taken from reference TRBV2 and TRBJ2-5): EPEVTQTPSHQVTQMGQEVILRCVPISNHLYFYWYRQILGQKVEFLVSFYNNEISEKSEIFDDQFSVERPDGSNFTLKIRSTKLEDSAMYFCASSTWTGRQETQYFGPGTRLLVL.

The chain couples TRBV6-6 to TRBJ1-5, with D tentatively TRBD1 (5 bases). The CDR3 length is 15 residues. Germline CDR1 is MNHNY and CDR2 is SVGAGI (reference sequence). Trimming took off 2 bases at V and 3 bases at J, with 11 bases between the two ends. CDR3 sequence reads: CASSYLRGTNQPQHF. The CDR3 bases are TGTGCCAGCAGTTACCTGCGAGGGACCAATCAGCCCCAGCATTTT.

This chain connects TRBV9 to TRBJ1-1; D may be TRBD1 (5 bases). The CDR3 has 15 amino acids. Germline CDR1 is SGDLS and CDR2 is YYNGEE. V lost 0 bases and J 1 base, leaving 10 bases between the germline ends. The CDR3 DNA is TGTGCCAGCAGCGTAGGGGGAAGGGGGAACACTGAAGCTTTCTTT. It codes for CASSVGGRGNTEAFF.

V is TRBV5-5 and J is TRBJ1-2; no clear D gene. CDR1 is SGHKS and CDR2 is YYEKEE in the germline V gene (reference sequence). The CDR3 spans 14 residues. V was pared by 0 bases and J by 5 bases, with 11 bases between. The CDR3 region is CASSLAAAPYGYTF. The CDR3 coding sequence is TGTGCCAGCAGCTTGGCCGCGGCTCCGTATGGCTACACCTTC.

CDR3 DNA: TGTGCCAGCAGTTTATTTGGGCTCGACAGGACGAATAATTCACCCCTCCACTTT. Its protein product is CASSLFGLDRTNNSPLHF. The rearrangement uses TRBV27 and TRBJ1-6; the D gene is possibly TRBD1 (6 bases). There are 18 residues in the CDR3. Trimming cost V 1 base and J 5 bases, with 18 bases left between them. Germline V CDR1 and CDR2: MNHEY, SMNVEV (reference sequence).

The V and J genes are TRBV27 and TRBJ2-1; 10 bases are a match to TRBD2. The germline V gene has CDR1 MNHEY and CDR2 SMNVEV (reference sequence). Germline trimming cut 8 bases from V and 1 base from J; bases unmatched to any gene: 5. The CDR3 extends over 15 amino acids. The CDR3 is CASGASGGSYNEQFF. CDR3 DNA: TGTGCCAGCGGAGCTAGCGGGGGATCCTACAATGAGCAGTTCTTC.

The CDR3 nucleotides are TGTGCCAGCAGCTTTCGGGACGGGGGGAGAGGCTACACCTTC. Protein: CASSFRDGGRGYTF. J is TRBJ1-2 and V is TRBV5-8; tentative D call: TRBD1 (5 bases). There are 14 residues in the CDR3. Trimming left V 2 bases short and J 8 bases short, with 16 bases between. The germline gives CDR1 SGHTS, CDR2 YDEGEE.

J is TRBJ2-3 and V is TRBV11-2, with 7 nucleotides matching TRBD2. CDR3 length: 15 amino acids. The ends lost 3 bases at V and 2 bases at J; junction bases unmatched: 5. Germline-derived CDR1 and CDR2 are SGHAT and FQNNGV. The CDR3 coding sequence is TGTGCCAGCAGCTTGCAGCGGGGACCCACAGATACGCAGTATTTT. It specifies CASSLQRGPTDTQYF.

V is TRBV6-1 and J is TRBJ2-7; no reliable D call. Germline loops: CDR1 MNHNS, CDR2 SASEGT. Trimming stripped 3 bases from V and 0 bases from J, with 9 bases between. This CDR3 is 14 amino acids long. The CDR3 sequence is CASSDRPSSYEQYV. In nucleotides, the CDR3 is TGTGCCAGCAGTGACCGACCAAGCTCCTACGAGCAGTACGTC.

This clone occurred a few times. This rearrangement joins TRBV19 to TRBJ1-1, with a possible D match to TRBD1 (5 bases). The CDR3 covers 11 residues. V lost 5 bases to trimming and J lost 11 bases, with 12 bases between them. Looked up from germline, CDR1 is LNHDA and CDR2 is SQIVND (reference sequence). DNA of the CDR3: TGTGCCAGTAGTGACGGGGGTGTTGCTTTCTTT. Protein: CASSDGGVAFF.

This chain's CDR3 is CASSLRGGEQYF. CDR3 nucleotides: TGTGCCAGCAGTCTCCGTGGAGGCGAGCAGTACTTC. The V gene is TRBV6-5, the J gene TRBJ2-7; a possible D gene is TRBD2 (5 bases). Germline V CDR1 and CDR2: MNHEY, SVGAGI. The length of the CDR3 is 12 residues. V gave up 5 bases and J gave up 6 bases, with 11 bases separating them.

This clone was found once. This chain links TRBV2 with TRBJ1-2, with D perhaps TRBD1 (5 bases). The V gene's germline CDR1 is SNHLY and CDR2 FYNNEI. V was pared by 8 bases and J by 6 bases, with 13 bases between. The CDR3 has 12 amino acids. The CDR3 loop reads CASSPGVHGYTF. The DNA of the CDR3 is TGTGCCAGCTCTCCGGGGGTGCATGGCTACACCTTC.

The J gene is TRBJ1-1, the V gene TRBV14; D is unclear. Germline assignment: CDR1 SGHDN and CDR2 FVKESK. The CDR3 runs to 14 residues. Trimming removed 1 base at V and 5 bases at J, with 11 bases between. In DNA form, the CDR3 reads TGTGCCAGCAGCCAAGCTCGGGGAGGAACTGAAGCTTTCTTT. It yields the protein CASSQARGGTEAFF.